This TCR beta chain was observed in a study of PD-1 blockade in classical Hodgkin lymphoma. Study outcomes and limitations: In CD4+ cells, TCR diversity went up significantly by C4D1, but in CD8+ cells it did not.

Time point: cycle 4 day 1 (C4D1), after more than five weeks of nivolumab. All patients experienced relapse after autologous stem cell transplantation, and brentuximab vedotin exposure was variable. Clones were sequenced by immunoSEQ multiplex PCR, and TCRdb holds only the in-frame ones, with some missing. The sample lists roughly 50,000 clones, 90% occurring once. Regarding this clone: What it recognizes is unknown.

Trimming removed 0 bases at V and 6 bases at J, with 10 bases between. This CDR3 has 14 amino acids. In germline, CDR1 is SGHKS, CDR2 YYEKEE (reference sequence). Sample: peripheral blood mononuclear cells (PBMCs), taken before the fourth cycle of nivolumab. J is TRBJ2-4 and V is TRBV5-5; D perhaps matches TRBD2 (5 bases). The source is a human donor with classical Hodgkin lymphoma. This CDR3 reads CASSLDSGRNIQYF. In DNA, the CDR3 is TGTGCCAGCAGCTTGGATAGTGGGAGAAACATTCAGTACTTC. The variable domain in full, completed from reference TRBV5-5 and TRBJ2-4, reads DAGVTQSPTHLIKTRGQQVTLRCSPISGHKSVSWYQQVLGQGPQFIFQYYEKEERGRGNFPDRFSARQFPNYSSELNVNALLLGDSALYLCASSLDSGRNIQYFGAGTRLSVL.